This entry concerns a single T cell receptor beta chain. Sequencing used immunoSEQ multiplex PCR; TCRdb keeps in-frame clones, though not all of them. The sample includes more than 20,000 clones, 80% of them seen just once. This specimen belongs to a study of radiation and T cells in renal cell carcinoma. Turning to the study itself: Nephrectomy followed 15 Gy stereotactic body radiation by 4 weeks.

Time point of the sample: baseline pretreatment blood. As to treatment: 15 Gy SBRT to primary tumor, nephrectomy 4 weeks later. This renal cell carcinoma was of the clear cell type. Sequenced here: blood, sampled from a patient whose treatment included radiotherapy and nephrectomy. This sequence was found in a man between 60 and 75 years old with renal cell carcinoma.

CDR3 region: CASLGQGVMGYEQYF. CDR3 nucleotides: TGTGCCAGCCTTGGACAGGGGGTTATGGGGTACGAGCAGTACTTC. The chain combines TRBV19 with TRBJ2-7, with 10 bases matching TRBD1. Losses at the gene ends were 9 bases for V and 4 bases for J; bases not matched to a gene: 12. The CDR3 covers 15 residues. Germline V CDR1 and CDR2: LNHDA, SQIVND (reference sequence).